This T cell receptor (beta chain) comes out of a study of CD8+CD57+ T cells in acquired aplastic anemia (dated by TCRdb to the late 2010s). With regard to the full study: DNA extracted from sorted CD4+ and CD8+ cells had a mean of approximately 3.5 ug, with a range of roughly 0.18 to 27.4 ug. Healthy donor samples averaged about 9.9 million reads for CD4+ and under 12 million for CD8+ cells.

The junction carries 20 bases between V and J, which are trimmed by 6 bases and 4 bases respectively. The CDR3 contains 16 residues, cysteine and phenylalanine counted. Here the CDR3 DNA is all that survives: 48 bases in frame from base 1. CDR1 and CDR2 (MNHNS, SASEGT) derive from the germline V gene. TCR beta VDJ combination and CDR3 sequence profiling used genomic DNA as the template. An Illumina HiSeq 2000 was used for TCR repertoire sequencing. The study's processing was this. TRBV/TRBJ rearrangement plots, CDR3 size and DJ length profiles, and Simpson's diversity index were used to assess repertoires. The most abundant DNA sequence in the deep sequencing data was defined as the immunodominant clone. CDR3 amino acid sequences were checked for sharing across subjects and were also compared against the VDJdb database and published repertoires. Starting from the raw public reads, TCRdb applied fastp trimming at Q25, assembled clones with MiXCR and retained in-frame beta chains. Each CDR3 protein gets just one entry, which takes the most common genes and DNA from the rows behind it. The authors' filters were not applied to this entry. The table for this sample lists about 210,000 distinct CDR3 sequences; 30% to 40% of them were counted only once. Around 1.1% of the sample is held by the ten biggest clonotypes.

Notes on this clonotype: Its antigen is not yet known. No much larger clone exists at a distance of one base, and base qualities are not known.

Here is what the overall study found, with its caveats: Twenty-nine CD8+ CDR3 sequences were found to be shared between patients and controls, but these sequences appeared to be highly expressed in patients and within the immunodominant clones of the patients. Between patients and healthy controls, no significant difference in CD8+ Simpson's diversity was found (P=0.060).

In this study, sorted CD4+ and CD8+ T cells from the blood of healthy subjects and of severe aplastic anemia patients had their TCR repertoires deep-sequenced. Ficoll-Paque density gradient centrifugation was used to isolate peripheral blood mononuclear cells. Before DNA was extracted, CD4+ and CD8+ T cells were sorted using either FACS or magnetic beads. Specimen: sorted CD4+, CD8+, or CD8+CD57+ T cells (not recorded which) from PBMCs. The chain uses TRBV6-1 and TRBJ2-3; perhaps TRBD2 is the D gene, with 6 bases matching. The source of this sequence is a human donor in good health, serving as a control. This receptor carries the CDR3 CASRSPREKWSDTQYF. The sequenced DNA is TGTGCCAGCAGAAGCCCTCGGGAGAAATGGTCAGATACGCAGTATTTT.